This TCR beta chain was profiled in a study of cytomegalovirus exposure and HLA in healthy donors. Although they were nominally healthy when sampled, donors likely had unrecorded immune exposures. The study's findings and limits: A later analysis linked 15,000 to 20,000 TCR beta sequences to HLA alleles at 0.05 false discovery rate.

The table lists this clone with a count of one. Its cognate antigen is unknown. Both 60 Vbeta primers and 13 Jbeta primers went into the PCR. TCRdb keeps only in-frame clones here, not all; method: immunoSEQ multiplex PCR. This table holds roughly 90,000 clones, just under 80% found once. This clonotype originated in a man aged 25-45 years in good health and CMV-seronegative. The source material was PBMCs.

The CDR3 here is CASSQAPPGRASYEQYF. The CDR3 nucleotides read TGCGCCAGCAGCCAAGCACCCCCCGGCAGGGCCTCCTACGAGCAGTACTTC. V usage is TRBV4-3 and J usage is TRBJ2-7; D is possibly TRBD1 (5 bases). The CDR3 contains 17 residues. V was shortened by 1 base and J by 0 bases, with 16 bases between the two germline ends. CDR1 is LGHNA and CDR2 is YSLEER in the germline V gene.